The entry below describes one TCR beta chain. Germline V gives CDR1 SGDLS, CDR2 YYNGEE. Unmatched junction bases numbered 9, after V lost 4 bases and J lost 5 bases. The CDR3 totals 15 residues. Authors' data handling: Using reference gene primer amplification, nucleated cell counts were estimated. TCRdb's copy holds only in-frame clones and misses some; the assay was immunoSEQ multiplex PCR. V and J calls and clone size are as listed in that table; D and trimming were resolved from the DNA. Here the sample spans about 260,000 clones, 88% being singletons. The data stem from a study of blood T cell repertoires in COVID-19. Study-level background: PBMCs, B-cell-depleted T cells, or T cells were the source of the cDNA or gDNA that made up the material.

The sequence derives from a man aged 55 to 70 who had recovered from COVID-19. The chain links TRBV9 to TRBJ2-5, with 9 bases matching TRBD1. Sample: peripheral blood. This chain's CDR3 is CASSLGGQGWETQYF. Here the CDR3 DNA reads TGTGCCAGCAGCTTGGGGGGACAGGGATGGGAGACCCAGTACTTC.